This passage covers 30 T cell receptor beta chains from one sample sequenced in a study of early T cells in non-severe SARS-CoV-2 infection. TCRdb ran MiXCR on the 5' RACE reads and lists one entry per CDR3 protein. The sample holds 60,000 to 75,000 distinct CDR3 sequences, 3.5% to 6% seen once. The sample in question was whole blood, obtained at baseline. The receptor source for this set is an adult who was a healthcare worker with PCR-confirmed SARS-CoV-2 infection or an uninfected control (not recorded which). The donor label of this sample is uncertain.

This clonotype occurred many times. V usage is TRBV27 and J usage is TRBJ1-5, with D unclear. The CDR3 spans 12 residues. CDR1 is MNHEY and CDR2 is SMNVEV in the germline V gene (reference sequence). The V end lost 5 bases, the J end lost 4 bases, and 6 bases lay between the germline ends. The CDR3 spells CASSPLNQPQHF. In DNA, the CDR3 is TGTGCCAGCAGTCCCCTGAATCAGCCCCAGCATTTT.

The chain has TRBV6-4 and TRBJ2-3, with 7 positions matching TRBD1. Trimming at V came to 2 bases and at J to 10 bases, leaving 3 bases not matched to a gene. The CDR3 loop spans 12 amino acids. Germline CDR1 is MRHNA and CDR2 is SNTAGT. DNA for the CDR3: TGTGCCAGCAGTGACCAGGACAGGTCGCAGTATTTT. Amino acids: CASSDQDRSQYF.

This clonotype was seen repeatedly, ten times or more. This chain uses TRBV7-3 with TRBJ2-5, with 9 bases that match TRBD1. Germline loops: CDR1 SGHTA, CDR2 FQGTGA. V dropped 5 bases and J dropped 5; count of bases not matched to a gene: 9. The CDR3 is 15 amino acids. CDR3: CASSRGTGHVETQYF. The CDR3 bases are TGTGCCAGCAGCCGCGGGACAGGGCATGTGGAGACCCAGTACTTC.

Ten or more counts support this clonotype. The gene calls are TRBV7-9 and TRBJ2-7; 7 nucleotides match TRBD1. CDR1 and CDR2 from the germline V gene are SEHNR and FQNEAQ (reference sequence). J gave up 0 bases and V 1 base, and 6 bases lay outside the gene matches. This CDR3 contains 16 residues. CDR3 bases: TGTGCCAGCAGCTTAGGGGGTTGGGACAGCTCCTACGAGCAGTACTTC. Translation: CASSLGGWDSSYEQYF. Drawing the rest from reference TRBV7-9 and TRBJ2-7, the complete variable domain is DTGVSQNPRHKITKRGQNVTFRCDPISEHNRLYWYRQTLGQGPEFLTYFQNEAQLEKSRLLSDRFSAERPKGSFSTLEIQRTEQGDSAMYLCASSLGGWDSSYEQYFGPGTRLTVT.

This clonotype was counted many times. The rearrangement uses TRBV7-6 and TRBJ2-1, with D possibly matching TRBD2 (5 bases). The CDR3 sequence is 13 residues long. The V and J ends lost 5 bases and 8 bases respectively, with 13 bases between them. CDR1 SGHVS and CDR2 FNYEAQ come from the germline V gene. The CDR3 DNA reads TGTGCCAGCAGCCAGACTACTCTCCATGAGCAGTTCTTC. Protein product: CASSQTTLHEQFF.

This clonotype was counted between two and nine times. In DNA form, the CDR3 reads TGCAGTGCGGAACAGGGGGCTCTGAACACTGAAGCTTTCTTT. It yields the protein CSAEQGALNTEAFF. This chain joins TRBV20-1 and TRBJ1-1; 9 nucleotides line up with TRBD1. The ends lost 6 bases at V and 0 bases at J; junction bases unmatched: 5. Germline CDR1 is DFQATT and CDR2 is SNEGSKA (reference sequence). This CDR3 is built from 14 residues.

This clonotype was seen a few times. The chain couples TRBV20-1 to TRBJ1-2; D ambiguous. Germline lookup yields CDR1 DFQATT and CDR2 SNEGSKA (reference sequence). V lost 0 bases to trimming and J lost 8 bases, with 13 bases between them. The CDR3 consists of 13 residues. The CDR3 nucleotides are TGCAGTGCTAGAGATAAAGTCACAGACGGCTACACCTTC. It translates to CSARDKVTDGYTF.

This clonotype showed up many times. CDR3 region: CASSPSWTSGAETQYF. The DNA of the CDR3 is TGCGCCAGCAGCCCAAGCTGGACTAGCGGGGCAGAGACCCAGTACTTC. The chain recombines TRBV4-3 with TRBJ2-5; 12 bases match TRBD2. V lost 4 bases, J lost 4 bases, and 7 bases stayed unmatched. Germline CDR1 LGHNA, CDR2 YSLEER. This CDR3 has 16 amino acids.

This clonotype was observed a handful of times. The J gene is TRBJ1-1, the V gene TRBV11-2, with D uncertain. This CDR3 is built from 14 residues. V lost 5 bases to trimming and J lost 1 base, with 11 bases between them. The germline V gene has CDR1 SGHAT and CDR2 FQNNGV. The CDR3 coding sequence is TGTGCCAGCAGCGACCAAATAGCGAACACTGAAGCTTTCTTT. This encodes CASSDQIANTEAFF.

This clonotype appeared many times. The CDR3 loop is CASSYSSGSGTQYF. CDR3 DNA sequence: TGTGCCAGCAGTTACTCGAGTGGGTCTGGGACCCAGTACTTC. The chain links TRBV6-2 or TRBV6-3 to TRBJ2-5; D uncertain. V gave up 0 bases and J gave up 7 bases, with 12 bases separating them. This CDR3 has 14 residues. From germline, CDR1 is MNHEY and CDR2 SVGEGT.

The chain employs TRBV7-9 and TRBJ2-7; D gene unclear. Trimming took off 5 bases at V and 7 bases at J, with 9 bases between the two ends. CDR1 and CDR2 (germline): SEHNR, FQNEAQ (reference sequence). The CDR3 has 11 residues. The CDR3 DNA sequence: TGTGCCAGCAGCCAATCGTTAGAGCAGTACTTC. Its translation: CASSQSLEQYF. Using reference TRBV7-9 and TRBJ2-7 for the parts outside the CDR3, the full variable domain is DTGVSQNPRHKITKRGQNVTFRCDPISEHNRLYWYRQTLGQGPEFLTYFQNEAQLEKSRLLSDRFSAERPKGSFSTLEIQRTEQGDSAMYLCASSQSLEQYFGPGTRLTVT.

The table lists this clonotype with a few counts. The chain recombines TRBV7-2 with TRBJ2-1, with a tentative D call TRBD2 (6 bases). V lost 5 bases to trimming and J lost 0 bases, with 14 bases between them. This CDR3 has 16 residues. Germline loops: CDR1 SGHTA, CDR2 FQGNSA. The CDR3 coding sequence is TGTGCCAGCAGCCCAACTAGCCGGAGCTCCTACAATGAGCAGTTCTTC. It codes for CASSPTSRSSYNEQFF.

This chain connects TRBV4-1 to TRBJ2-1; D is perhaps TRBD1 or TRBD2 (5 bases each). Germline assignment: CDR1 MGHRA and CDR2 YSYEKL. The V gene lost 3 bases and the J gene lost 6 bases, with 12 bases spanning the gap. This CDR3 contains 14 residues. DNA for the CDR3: TGCGCCAGCAGCCAGGGACCCGAGGGCAATGAGCAGTTCTTC. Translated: CASSQGPEGNEQFF.

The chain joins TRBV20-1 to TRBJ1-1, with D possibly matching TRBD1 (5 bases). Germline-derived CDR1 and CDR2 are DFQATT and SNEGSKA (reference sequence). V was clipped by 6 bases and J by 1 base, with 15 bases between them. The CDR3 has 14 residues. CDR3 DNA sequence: TGCAGTGCAAGTGGGGGTCCGGAGAACACTGAAGCTTTCTTT. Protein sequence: CSASGGPENTEAFF.

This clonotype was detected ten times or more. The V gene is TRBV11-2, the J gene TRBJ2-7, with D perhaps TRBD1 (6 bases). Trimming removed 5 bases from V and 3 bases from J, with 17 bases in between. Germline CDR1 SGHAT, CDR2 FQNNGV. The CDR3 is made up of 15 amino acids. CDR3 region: CASSASGVNSYEQYF. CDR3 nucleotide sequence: TGTGCCAGCAGCGCATCAGGGGTTAATAGCTACGAGCAGTACTTC.

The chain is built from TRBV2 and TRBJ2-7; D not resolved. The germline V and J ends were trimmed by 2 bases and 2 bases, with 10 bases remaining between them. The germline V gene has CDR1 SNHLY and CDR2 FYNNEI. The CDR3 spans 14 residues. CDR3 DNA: TGTGCCAGCAGTGAACCGGAACAGCCCTACGAGCAGTACTTC. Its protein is CASSEPEQPYEQYF.

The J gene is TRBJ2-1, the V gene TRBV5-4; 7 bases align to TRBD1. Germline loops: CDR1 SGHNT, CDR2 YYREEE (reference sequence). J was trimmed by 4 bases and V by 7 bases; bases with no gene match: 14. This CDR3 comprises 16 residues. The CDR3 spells CASGSKSTGKYNEQFF. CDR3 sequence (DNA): TGTGCCAGCGGGTCGAAGTCGACAGGGAAGTACAATGAGCAGTTCTTC.

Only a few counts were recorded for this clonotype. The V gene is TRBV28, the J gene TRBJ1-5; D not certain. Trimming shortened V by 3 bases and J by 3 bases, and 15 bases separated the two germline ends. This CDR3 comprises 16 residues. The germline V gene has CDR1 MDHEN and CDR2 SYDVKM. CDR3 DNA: TGTGCCAGCAGTTTGATAGGTAGGGAGGCCAATCAGCCCCAGCATTTT. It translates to CASSLIGREANQPQHF.

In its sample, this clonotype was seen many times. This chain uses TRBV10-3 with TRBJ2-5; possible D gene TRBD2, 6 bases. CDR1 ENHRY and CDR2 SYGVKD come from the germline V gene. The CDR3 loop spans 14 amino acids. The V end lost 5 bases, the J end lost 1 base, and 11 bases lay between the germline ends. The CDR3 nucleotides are TGTGCCATCAGTCCCCGGGACTCCCAAGAGACCCAGTACTTC. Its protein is CAISPRDSQETQYF.

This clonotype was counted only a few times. The CDR3 bases are TGTGCCAGCAATTCCCCCCAGGGCCCAGAGACCCAGTACTTC. It yields the protein CASNSPQGPETQYF. The V and J genes are TRBV12-3 or TRBV12-4 and TRBJ2-5; a possible D gene is TRBD1 (5 bases). Trimming left V 7 bases short and J 4 bases short, with 16 bases between. The CDR3 length is 14 residues.

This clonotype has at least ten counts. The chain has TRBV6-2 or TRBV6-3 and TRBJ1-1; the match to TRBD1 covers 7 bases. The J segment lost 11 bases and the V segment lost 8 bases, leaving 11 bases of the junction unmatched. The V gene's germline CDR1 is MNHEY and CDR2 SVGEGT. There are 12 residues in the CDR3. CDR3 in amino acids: CASETGSSAAFF. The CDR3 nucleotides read TGTGCCAGCGAGACAGGGAGCTCGGCCGCTTTCTTT.

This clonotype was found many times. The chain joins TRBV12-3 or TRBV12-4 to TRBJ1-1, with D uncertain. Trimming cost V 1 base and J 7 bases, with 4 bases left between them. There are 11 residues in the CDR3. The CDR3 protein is CASSLVLEAFF. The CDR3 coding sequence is TGTGCCAGCAGTTTAGTACTTGAAGCTTTCTTT.

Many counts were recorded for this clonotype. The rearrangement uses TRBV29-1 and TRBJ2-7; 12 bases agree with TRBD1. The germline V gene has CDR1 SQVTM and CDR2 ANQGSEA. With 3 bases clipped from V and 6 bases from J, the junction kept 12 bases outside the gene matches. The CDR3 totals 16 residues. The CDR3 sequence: CSVDFTTGTGGSEQYF. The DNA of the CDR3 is TGCAGCGTTGACTTCACCACCGGGACAGGGGGCAGCGAGCAGTACTTC.

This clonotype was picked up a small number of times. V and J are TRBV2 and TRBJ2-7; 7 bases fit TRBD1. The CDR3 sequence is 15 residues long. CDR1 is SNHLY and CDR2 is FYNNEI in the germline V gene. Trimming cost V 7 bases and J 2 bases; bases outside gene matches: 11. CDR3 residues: CASTPGQTNTYEQYF. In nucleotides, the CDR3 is TGTGCCAGCACCCCGGGACAGACAAACACCTACGAGCAGTACTTC.

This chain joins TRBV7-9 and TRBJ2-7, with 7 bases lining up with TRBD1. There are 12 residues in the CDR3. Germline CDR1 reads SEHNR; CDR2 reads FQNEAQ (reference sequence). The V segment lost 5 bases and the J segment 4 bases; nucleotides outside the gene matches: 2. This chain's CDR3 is CASSLTGYEQYF. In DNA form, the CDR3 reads TGTGCCAGCAGCCTGACAGGGTACGAGCAGTACTTC.

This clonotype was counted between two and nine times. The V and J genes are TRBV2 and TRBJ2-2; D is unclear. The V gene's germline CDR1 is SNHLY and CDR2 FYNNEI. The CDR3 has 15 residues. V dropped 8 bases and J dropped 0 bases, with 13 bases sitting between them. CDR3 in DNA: TGTGCCAGCCGACACGACGGCCCGAACACCGGGGAGCTGTTTTTT. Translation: CASRHDGPNTGELFF.

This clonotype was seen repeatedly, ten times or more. The CDR3 sequence: CASSGSSTDTQYF. The CDR3 nucleotides are TGTGCCAGCAGCGGAAGTTCGACTGATACGCAGTATTTT. V gene TRBV7-9 combines with J gene TRBJ2-3, with unresolved D. This CDR3 is 13 amino acids long. Trimming cost V 5 bases and J 6 bases, with 12 bases left between them. CDR1 and CDR2 (germline): SEHNR, FQNEAQ (reference sequence).

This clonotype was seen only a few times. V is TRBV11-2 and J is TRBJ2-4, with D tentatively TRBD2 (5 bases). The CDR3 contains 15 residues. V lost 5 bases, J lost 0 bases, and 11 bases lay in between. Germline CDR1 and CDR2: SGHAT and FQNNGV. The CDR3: CASSLSAGAKNIQYF. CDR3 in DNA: TGTGCCAGCAGCCTCTCTGCGGGAGCCAAAAACATTCAGTACTTC.

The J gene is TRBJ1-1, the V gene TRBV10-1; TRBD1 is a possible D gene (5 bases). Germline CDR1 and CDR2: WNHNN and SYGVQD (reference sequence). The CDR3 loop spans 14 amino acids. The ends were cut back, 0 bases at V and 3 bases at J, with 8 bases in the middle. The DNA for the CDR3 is TGCGCCAGCAGTGAGTCCGGGGGAGACACTGAAGCTTTCTTT. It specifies CASSESGGDTEAFF.

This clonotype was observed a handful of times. The CDR3 DNA follows: TGTGCCAGCAGCGCACCCACAGGGGCAGATACGCAGTATTTT. It codes for CASSAPTGADTQYF. The chain couples TRBV5-4 to TRBJ2-3; 7 positions agree with TRBD1. The CDR3 consists of 14 residues. Trimming took 4 bases from V and 4 from J; bases not matched to a gene: 6. Germline V CDR1 and CDR2: SGHNT, YYREEE (reference sequence).